Below are 23 T cell receptor beta chains sequenced from a single sample in a study of T cells after yellow fever vaccination. TCRdb passed the 5' RACE reads through MiXCR, listing each CDR3 protein once. The sample consists of tens of thousands of distinct CDR3 sequences, around 7% of them appearing once. Sequenced here: CD8+ T cells sorted from PBMCs, sampled approximately 11 days after the first yellow fever vaccination. These receptors came from a man aged 18 to 29 who received the YFV17D yellow fever vaccine.

The rearrangement uses TRBV5-8 and TRBJ2-1; D is possibly TRBD1 (6 bases). Germline V CDR1 and CDR2: SGHTS, YDEGEE. The CDR3 is made up of 17 amino acids. Trimming removed 0 bases at V and 2 bases at J, with 15 bases between. As DNA, the CDR3 is TGTGCCAGCAGCTTGGTGGGGGCAGGGGTGACCTACAATGAGCAGTTCTTC. Translating it yields CASSLVGAGVTYNEQFF.

The table lists this clonotype with many counts. V usage is TRBV29-1 and J usage is TRBJ2-2; D may be TRBD1 or TRBD2 (5 bases each). The CDR3 is 13 amino acids. V lost 4 bases and J lost 4, with 10 bases in between. Germline values: CDR1 SQVTM, CDR2 ANQGSEA. This chain's CDR3 is CSVVTGLTGELFF. The CDR3 nucleotides are TGCAGCGTTGTAACAGGACTCACCGGGGAGCTGTTTTTT.

The table lists this clonotype with many counts. The rearrangement joins TRBV15 to TRBJ1-4; D gene unclear. The germline V gene encodes CDR1 LNHNV and CDR2 YYDKDF (reference sequence). CDR3 length: 17 residues. Trimming stripped 0 bases from V and 2 bases from J, with 13 bases between. CDR3 region: CATSRDSSRRTNEKLFF. The CDR3 nucleotides are TGTGCCACCAGCAGAGACTCGAGTAGGCGGACTAATGAAAAACTGTTTTTT. Together with reference TRBV15 and TRBJ1-4, the CDR3 gives the full variable domain: DAMVIQNPRYQVTQFGKPVTLSCSQTLNHNVMYWYQQKSSQAPKLLFHYYDKDFNNEADTPDNFQSRRPNTSFCFLDIRSPGLGDTAMYLCATSRDSSRRTNEKLFFGSGTQLSVL.

The chain recombines TRBV12-3 or TRBV12-4 with TRBJ1-2; 8 bases are shared with TRBD1. V dropped 5 bases and J dropped 5; count of bases not matched to a gene: 13. The length of the CDR3 is 16 residues. In DNA form, the CDR3 reads TGTGCCAGCAGTCCACAACGACAGGGGAAAGGGTATGGCTACACCTTC. It encodes CASSPQRQGKGYGYTF.

There are a few counts of this clonotype. The rearrangement uses TRBV7-9 and TRBJ2-3; possible D gene TRBD2, 5 bases. Deletions cut 5 bases from V and 5 bases from J, with 11 bases between. Germline CDR1 SEHNR, CDR2 FQNEAQ (reference sequence). The CDR3 has 13 amino acids. Written as DNA, the CDR3 is TGTGCCAGCAGCGCACCACTAGGAGATACGCAGTATTTT. This gives the protein CASSAPLGDTQYF.

This clonotype has ten or more counts. The V gene is TRBV28, the J gene TRBJ2-3, with TRBD2 as a possible D gene (6 bases). V dropped 4 bases and J dropped 6 bases, with 17 bases sitting between them. This CDR3 has 15 amino acids. Per the germline V gene, CDR1 is MDHEN and CDR2 is SYDVKM. The CDR3 sequence: CASSSHGTRPDTQYF. The CDR3, as DNA: TGTGCCAGCAGTTCACACGGGACTCGTCCGGATACGCAGTATTTT.

This clonotype appeared a few times. The chain is built from TRBV2 and TRBJ1-2; no clear D gene. CDR1 and CDR2 from the germline V gene are SNHLY and FYNNEI. The CDR3 sequence is 16 residues long. With 3 bases removed from V and 0 bases from J, the gap between germline ends came to 14 bases. CDR3 protein: CASSDIGLRANYGYTF. DNA for the CDR3: TGTGCCAGCAGTGATATCGGCCTACGGGCTAACTATGGCTACACCTTC.

CDR3 amino acids: CASSSTGDRGQTGELFF. CDR3 sequence (DNA): TGTGCCAGCAGCTCGACCGGGGACAGGGGGCAGACCGGGGAGCTGTTTTTT. This chain connects TRBV11-2 to TRBJ2-2; TRBD1 aligns across 12 bases. CDR1 and CDR2 from the germline V gene are SGHAT and FQNNGV. The CDR3 runs to 17 residues. J was trimmed by 5 bases and V by 4 bases; bases with no gene match: 8.

This clonotype has a handful of counts. The rearrangement links TRBV20-1 to TRBJ2-7; no clear D. This CDR3 spans 13 amino acids. The V end was cut by 0 bases, the J end by 4 bases, with 10 bases between. Germline CDR1 DFQATT, CDR2 SNEGSKA (reference sequence). The CDR3 is CSARERTDYEQYF. DNA of the CDR3: TGCAGTGCTAGAGAGAGGACGGATTACGAGCAGTACTTC.

J is TRBJ2-1 and V is TRBV7-3; 9 nucleotides align to TRBD2. V was pared by 5 bases and J by 6 bases, with 5 bases of the junction left unmatched. Per germline, CDR1 SGHTA and CDR2 FQGTGA. The CDR3 sequence is 14 residues long. The CDR3 DNA reads TGTGCCAGCAGCATTAGCGGGGGTGCCAATGAGCAGTTCTTC. This encodes CASSISGGANEQFF. Together with reference TRBV7-3 and TRBJ2-1, the CDR3 gives the full variable domain: GAGVSQTPSNKVTEKGKYVELRCDPISGHTALYWYRQSLGQGPEFLIYFQGTGAADDSGLPNDRFFAVRPEGSVSTLKIQRTERGDSAVYLCASSISGGANEQFFGPGTRLTVL.

This clonotype was detected ten times or more. The genes are TRBV7-6 and TRBJ1-2; 7 bases match TRBD1. Unmatched junction bases numbered 11, after V lost 4 bases and J lost 3 bases. The CDR3 sequence is 16 residues long. CDR1 and CDR2 (germline): SGHVS, FNYEAQ. The CDR3 protein is CASSSPPGQGDYGYTF. CDR3 DNA: TGTGCCAGCAGCTCCCCCCCTGGCCAGGGGGACTATGGCTACACCTTC.

This clonotype was seen at least ten times. The V gene is TRBV6-5, the J gene TRBJ1-5; a weak D match, TRBD1 (6 bases). The V and J ends lost 8 bases and 1 base respectively, with 12 bases between them. Germline CDR1 reads MNHEY; CDR2 reads SVGAGI. The CDR3 has 14 residues. In DNA form, the CDR3 reads TGTGCCAGCGGCTCAACAGGGAGCAATCAGCCCCAGCATTTT. It encodes CASGSTGSNQPQHF.

There are many counts of this clonotype. The CDR3 loop reads CASSFELLRGISGNTIYF. CDR3 coding DNA: TGTGCCAGCAGTTTTGAGTTGCTGCGGGGCATCTCTGGAAACACCATATATTTT. The J gene is TRBJ1-3, the V gene TRBV28, with D maybe TRBD1 (5 bases). From germline, CDR1 is MDHEN and CDR2 SYDVKM. Trimming left V 3 bases short and J 0 bases short, with 18 bases between. The CDR3 is 18 amino acids.

This clonotype occurred once. Possible read error: a much larger clone is one base away. This sequence joins TRBV3-1 and TRBJ2-3; 9 nucleotides agree with TRBD2. CDR1 LGHDT and CDR2 YNNKEL come from the germline V gene (reference sequence). CDR3 length: 17 residues. Losses at the gene ends were 1 base for V and 2 bases for J; bases not matched to a gene: 7. DNA for the CDR3: TGTGCCAGCAGCCAAGTACTTGGCGGGAGGGACACAGATACGCAGTATTTT. Amino acid sequence: CASSQVLGGRDTDTQYF.

This clonotype has ten or more counts. The chain links TRBV11-2 to TRBJ2-7, with D perhaps matching TRBD2 (5 bases). V lost 2 bases and J lost 6, with 8 bases in between. The CDR3 extends over 12 amino acids. Per the germline V gene, CDR1 is SGHAT and CDR2 is FQNNGV. Written as DNA, the CDR3 is TGTGCCAGCAGCTTACTAGCCTTCGAGCAGTACTTC. It is translated as CASSLLAFEQYF.

The table lists this clonotype with many counts. CDR3 coding DNA: TGTGCCAGCAGCCGGTTAGACAATGAGCAGTTCTTC. Residues: CASSRLDNEQFF. The V gene is TRBV27, the J gene TRBJ2-1; D not certain. In germline, CDR1 is MNHEY, CDR2 SMNVEV (reference sequence). With 6 bases removed from V and 5 bases from J, the gap between germline ends came to 8 bases. The CDR3 has 12 residues.

This clonotype came up a few times. The chain employs TRBV7-8 and TRBJ1-1, with TRBD1 identical over 11 bases. The trim removed 6 bases at V and 0 bases at J, leaving 3 bases unmatched. Germline CDR1 SGHVS, CDR2 FQNEAQ. The CDR3 length is 15 residues. The CDR3 DNA sequence: TGTGCCAGCAGGGACAGGGGGCGAATGAACACTGAAGCTTTCTTT. Translating it yields CASRDRGRMNTEAFF.

The rearrangement uses TRBV12-3 or TRBV12-4 and TRBJ2-1, with D possibly being TRBD2 (6 bases). Trimming took off 6 bases at V and 8 bases at J, with 17 bases between the two ends. The CDR3 is made up of 14 amino acids. The CDR3 DNA is TGTGCCAGCAGCCACCCATTAGCGGCCCATGAGCAGTTCTTC. Translation: CASSHPLAAHEQFF.

This clonotype occurred a few times. J is TRBJ1-3 and V is TRBV30; no clear D. From germline, CDR1 is GTSNPN and CDR2 SVGIG (reference sequence). V was shortened by 4 bases and J by 3 bases, with 4 bases between the two germline ends. The CDR3 consists of 11 residues. The CDR3 reads CAWTHGNTIYF. CDR3 DNA: TGTGCCTGGACCCATGGAAACACCATATATTTT.

The chain is built from TRBV15 and TRBJ2-7; no reliable D call. CDR1 is LNHNV and CDR2 is YYDKDF in the germline V gene (reference sequence). V lost 0 bases, J lost 3 bases, and 9 bases lay in between. The CDR3 covers 14 residues. The DNA of the CDR3 is TGTGCCACCAGCAGAGAACAGAGGAACTACGAGCAGTACTTC. Translation: CATSREQRNYEQYF.

The sample holds many counts of this clonotype. The J gene is TRBJ2-1, the V gene TRBV29-1, with 13 bases identical to TRBD2. The junction had 14 bases not matched to a gene; V was cut back by 3 bases and J by 9 bases. Germline-derived CDR1 and CDR2 are SQVTM and ANQGSEA. The CDR3 is made up of 17 amino acids. The CDR3 nucleotides read TGCAGCGTTGATGTACTAGCGGGGGGGCGTTCAAGACGTGAGCAGTTCTTC. Its protein is CSVDVLAGGRSRREQFF.

This clonotype was recorded a few times. The CDR3 nucleotides are TGTGCCAGCAGGGACAGTTCCTACAATGAGCAGTTCTTC. It translates to CASRDSSYNEQFF. This chain links TRBV7-9 with TRBJ2-1; D might be TRBD1 (6 bases). From germline, CDR1 is SEHNR and CDR2 FQNEAQ (reference sequence). The CDR3 is 13 amino acids. Trimming left V 6 bases short and J 1 base short, with 7 bases between.

The genes are TRBV7-2 and TRBJ2-7; TRBD2 might be the D (7 bases). The CDR3 sequence is 16 residues long. The V gene's germline CDR1 is SGHTA and CDR2 FQGNSA. V lost 1 base, J lost 0 bases, and 13 bases lay in between. CDR3 protein: CASSLVSGGFSYEQYF. The CDR3 DNA sequence: TGTGCCAGCAGCTTAGTTTCGGGGGGCTTCTCCTACGAGCAGTACTTC.